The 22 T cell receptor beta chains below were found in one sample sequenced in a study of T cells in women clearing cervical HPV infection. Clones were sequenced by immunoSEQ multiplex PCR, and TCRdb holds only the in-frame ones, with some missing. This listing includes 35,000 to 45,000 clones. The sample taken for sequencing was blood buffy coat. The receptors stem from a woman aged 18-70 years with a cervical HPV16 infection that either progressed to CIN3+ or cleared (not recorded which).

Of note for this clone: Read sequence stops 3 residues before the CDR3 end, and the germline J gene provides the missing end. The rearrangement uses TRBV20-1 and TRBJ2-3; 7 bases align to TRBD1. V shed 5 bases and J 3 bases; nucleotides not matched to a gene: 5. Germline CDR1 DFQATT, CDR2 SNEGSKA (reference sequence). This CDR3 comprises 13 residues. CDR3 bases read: TGCAGTGCTCACGACAGGGAGACAGATACG. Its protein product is CSAHDRETDT. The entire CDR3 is CSAHDRETDTQYF.

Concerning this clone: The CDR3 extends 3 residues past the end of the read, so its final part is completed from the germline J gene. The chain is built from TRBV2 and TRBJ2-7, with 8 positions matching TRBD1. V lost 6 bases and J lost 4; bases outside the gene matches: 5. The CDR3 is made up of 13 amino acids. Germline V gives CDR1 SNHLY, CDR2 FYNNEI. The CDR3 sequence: CASRRTGRYEQYF. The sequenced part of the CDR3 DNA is TGTGCCAGCAGACGGACAGGGCGATACGAG.

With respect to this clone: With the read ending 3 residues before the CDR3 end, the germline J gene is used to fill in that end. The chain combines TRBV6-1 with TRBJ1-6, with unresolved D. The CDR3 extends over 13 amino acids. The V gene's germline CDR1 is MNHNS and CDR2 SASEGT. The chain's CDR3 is CASSETTGDTLHF. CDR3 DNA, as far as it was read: TGTGCCAGCAGTGAAACCACCGGGGATACC.

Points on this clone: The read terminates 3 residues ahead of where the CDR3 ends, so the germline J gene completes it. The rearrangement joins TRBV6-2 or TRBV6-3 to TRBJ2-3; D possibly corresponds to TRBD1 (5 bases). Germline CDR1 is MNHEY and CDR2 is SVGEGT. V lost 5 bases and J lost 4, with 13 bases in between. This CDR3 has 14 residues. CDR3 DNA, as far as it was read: TGTGCCAGCAGTCTACAGCTAGGGGCAGATACG. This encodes CASSLQLGADT. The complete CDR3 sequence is CASSLQLGADTQYF.

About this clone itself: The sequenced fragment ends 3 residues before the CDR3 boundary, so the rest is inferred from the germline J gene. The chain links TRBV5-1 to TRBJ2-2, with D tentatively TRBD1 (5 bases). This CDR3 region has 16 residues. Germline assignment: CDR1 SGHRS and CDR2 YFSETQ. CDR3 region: CASSLAWWGTNEKLFF. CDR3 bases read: TGCGCCAGCAGCTTGGCCTGGTGGGGCACTAATGAAAAG. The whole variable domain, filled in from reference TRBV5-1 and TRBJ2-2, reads KAGVTQTPRYLIKTRGQQVTLSCSPISGHRSVSWYQQTPGQGLQFLFEYFSETQRNKGNFPGRFSGRQFSNSRSEMNVSTLELGDSALYLCASSLAWWGTNEKLFFGEGSRLTVL.

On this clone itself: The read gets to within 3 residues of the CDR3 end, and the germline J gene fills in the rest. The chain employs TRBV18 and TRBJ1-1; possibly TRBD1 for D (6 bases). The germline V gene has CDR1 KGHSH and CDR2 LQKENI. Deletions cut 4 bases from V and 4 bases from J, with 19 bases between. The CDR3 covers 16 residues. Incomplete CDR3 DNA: TGTGCCAGCTCACTTTATAGCAGGGGCCAGTTCACTGAA. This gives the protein CASSLYSRGQFTE. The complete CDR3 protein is CASSLYSRGQFTEAFF.

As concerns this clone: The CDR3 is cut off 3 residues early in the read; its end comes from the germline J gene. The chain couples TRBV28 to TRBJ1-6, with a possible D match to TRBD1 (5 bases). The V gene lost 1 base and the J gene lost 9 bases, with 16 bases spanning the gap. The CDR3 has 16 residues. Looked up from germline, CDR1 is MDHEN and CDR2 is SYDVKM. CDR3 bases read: TGTGCCAGCAGTTTATCCCAGGGATCTAGGGGTTCACCC. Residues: CASSLSQGSRGSP. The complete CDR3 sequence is CASSLSQGSRGSPLHF.

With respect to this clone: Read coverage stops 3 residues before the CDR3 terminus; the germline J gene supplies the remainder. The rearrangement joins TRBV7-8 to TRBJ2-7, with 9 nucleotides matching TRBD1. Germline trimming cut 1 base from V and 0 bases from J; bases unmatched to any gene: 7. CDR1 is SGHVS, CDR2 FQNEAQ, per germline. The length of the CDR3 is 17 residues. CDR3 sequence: CASSLGTTGGSSYEQYF. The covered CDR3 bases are TGTGCCAGCAGCTTAGGCACAACAGGGGGCAGCTCCTACGAG. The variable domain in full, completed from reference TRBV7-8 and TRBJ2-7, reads GAGVSQSPRYKVAKRGQDVALRCDPISGHVSLFWYQQALGQGPEFLTYFQNEAQLDKSGLPSDRFFAERPEGSVSTLKIQRTQQEDSAVYLCASSLGTTGGSSYEQYFGPGTRLTVT.

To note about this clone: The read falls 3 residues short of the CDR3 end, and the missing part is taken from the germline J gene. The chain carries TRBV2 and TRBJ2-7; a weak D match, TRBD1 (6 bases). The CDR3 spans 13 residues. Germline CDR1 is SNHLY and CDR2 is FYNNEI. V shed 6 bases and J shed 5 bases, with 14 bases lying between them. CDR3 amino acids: CASSGQGRHEQYF. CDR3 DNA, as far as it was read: TGTGCCAGCAGCGGGCAGGGGCGGCACGAG.

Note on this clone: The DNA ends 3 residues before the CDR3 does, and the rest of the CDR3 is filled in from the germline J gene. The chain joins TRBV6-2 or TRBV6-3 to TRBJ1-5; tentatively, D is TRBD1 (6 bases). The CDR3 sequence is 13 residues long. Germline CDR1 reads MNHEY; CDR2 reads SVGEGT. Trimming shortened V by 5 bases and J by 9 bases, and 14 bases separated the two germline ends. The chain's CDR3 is CASSGQWVRPQHF. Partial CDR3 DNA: TGTGCCAGCAGTGGACAGTGGGTTCGGCCC.

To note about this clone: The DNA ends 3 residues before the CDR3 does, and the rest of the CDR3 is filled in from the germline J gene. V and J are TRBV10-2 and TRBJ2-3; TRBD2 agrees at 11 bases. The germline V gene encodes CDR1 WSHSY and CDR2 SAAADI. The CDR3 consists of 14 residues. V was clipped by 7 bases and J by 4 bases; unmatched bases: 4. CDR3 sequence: CASNGLAGPDTQYF. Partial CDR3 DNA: TGCGCCAGCAACGGACTAGCGGGTCCAGATACG.

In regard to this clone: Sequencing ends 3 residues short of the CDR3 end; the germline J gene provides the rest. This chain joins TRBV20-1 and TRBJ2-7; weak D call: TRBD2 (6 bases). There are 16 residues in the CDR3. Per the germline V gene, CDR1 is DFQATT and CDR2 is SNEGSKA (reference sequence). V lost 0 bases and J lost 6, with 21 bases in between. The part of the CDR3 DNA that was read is TGCAGTGCTAGAGATGGGGGGAGCACGTTCGAACGCGAG. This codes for CSARDGGSTFERE. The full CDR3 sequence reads CSARDGGSTFEREQYF.

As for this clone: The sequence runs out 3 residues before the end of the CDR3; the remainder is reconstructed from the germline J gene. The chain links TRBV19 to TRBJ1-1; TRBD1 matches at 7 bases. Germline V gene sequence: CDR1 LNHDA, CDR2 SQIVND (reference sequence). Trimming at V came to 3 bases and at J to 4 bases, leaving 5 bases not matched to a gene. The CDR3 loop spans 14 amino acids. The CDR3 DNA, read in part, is TGTGCCAGTAGTATCCCCCAGGGGGGCACTGAA. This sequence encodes CASSIPQGGTE. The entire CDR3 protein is CASSIPQGGTEAFF. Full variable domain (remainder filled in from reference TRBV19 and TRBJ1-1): DGGITQSPKYLFRKEGQNVTLSCEQNLNHDAMYWYRQDPGQGLRLIYYSQIVNDFQKGDIAEGYSVSREKKESFPLTVTSAQKNPTAFYLCASSIPQGGTEAFFGQGTRLTVV.

Partial CDR3 DNA: TGTGCCAGCGTTAGGGACAGGGAATGGAATGAG. This codes for CASVRDREWNE. The whole CDR3 region reads CASVRDREWNEQFF. The gene calls are TRBV18 and TRBJ2-1; 9 bases align to TRBD1. The read ends 3 residues shy of where the CDR3 ends; the end is completed using the germline J gene. The CDR3 covers 14 residues. With V trimmed by 8 bases and J by 7 bases, 9 bases remained unmatched. CDR1 KGHSH and CDR2 LQKENI come from the germline V gene. The whole variable domain, remainder taken from reference TRBV18 and TRBJ2-1, is NAGVMQNPRHLVRRRGQEARLRCSPMKGHSHVYWYRQLPEEGLKFMVYLQKENIIDESGMPKERFSAEFPKEGPSILRIQQVVRGDSAAYFCASVRDREWNEQFFGPGTRLTVL.

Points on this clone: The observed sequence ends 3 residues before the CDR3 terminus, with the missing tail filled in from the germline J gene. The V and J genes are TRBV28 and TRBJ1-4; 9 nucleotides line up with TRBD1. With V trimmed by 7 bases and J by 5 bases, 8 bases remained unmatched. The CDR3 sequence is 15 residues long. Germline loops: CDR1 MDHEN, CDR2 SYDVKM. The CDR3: CASTLGGTGNEKLFF. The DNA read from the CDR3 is TGTGCCAGCACCCTAGGGGGGACAGGGAATGAAAAA.

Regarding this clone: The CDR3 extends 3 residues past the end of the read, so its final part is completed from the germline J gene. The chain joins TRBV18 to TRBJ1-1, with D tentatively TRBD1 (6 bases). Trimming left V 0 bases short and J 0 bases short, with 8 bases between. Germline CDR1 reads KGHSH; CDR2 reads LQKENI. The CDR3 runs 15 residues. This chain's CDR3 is CASSPPGAVNTEAFF. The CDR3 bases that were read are TGTGCCAGCTCACCACCGGGGGCAGTGAACACTGAA.

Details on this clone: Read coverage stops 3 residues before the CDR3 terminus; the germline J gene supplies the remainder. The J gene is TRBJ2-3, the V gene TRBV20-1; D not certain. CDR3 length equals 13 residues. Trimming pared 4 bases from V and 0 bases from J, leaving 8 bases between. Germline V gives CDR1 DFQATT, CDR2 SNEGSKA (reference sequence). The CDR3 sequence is CSATTPSTDTQYF. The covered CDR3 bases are TGCAGTGCTACGACACCTAGCACAGATACG.

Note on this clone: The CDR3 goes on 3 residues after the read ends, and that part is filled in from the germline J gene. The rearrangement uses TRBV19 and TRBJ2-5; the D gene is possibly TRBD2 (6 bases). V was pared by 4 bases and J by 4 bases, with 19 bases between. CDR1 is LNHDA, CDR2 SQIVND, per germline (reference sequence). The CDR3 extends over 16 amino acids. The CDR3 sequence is CASSSRPGDTAETQYF. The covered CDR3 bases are TGTGCCAGTAGTAGTCGCCCGGGGGATACGGCAGAGACC.

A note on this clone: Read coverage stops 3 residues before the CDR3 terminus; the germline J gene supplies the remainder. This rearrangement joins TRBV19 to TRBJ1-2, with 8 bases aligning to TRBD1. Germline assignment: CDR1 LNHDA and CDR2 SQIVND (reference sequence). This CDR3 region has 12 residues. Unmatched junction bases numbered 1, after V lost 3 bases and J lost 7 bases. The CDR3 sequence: CASSIGTGGYTF. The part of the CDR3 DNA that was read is TGTGCCAGTAGTATCGGGACAGGTGGC.

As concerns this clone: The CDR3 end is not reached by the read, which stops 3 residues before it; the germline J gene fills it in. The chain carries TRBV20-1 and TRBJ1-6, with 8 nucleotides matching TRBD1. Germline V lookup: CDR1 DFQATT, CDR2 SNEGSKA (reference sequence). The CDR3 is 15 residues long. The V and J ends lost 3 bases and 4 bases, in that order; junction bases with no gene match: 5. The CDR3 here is CSARDTGGYNSPLHF. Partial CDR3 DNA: TGCAGTGCTAGGGATACAGGGGGTTATAATTCACCC.

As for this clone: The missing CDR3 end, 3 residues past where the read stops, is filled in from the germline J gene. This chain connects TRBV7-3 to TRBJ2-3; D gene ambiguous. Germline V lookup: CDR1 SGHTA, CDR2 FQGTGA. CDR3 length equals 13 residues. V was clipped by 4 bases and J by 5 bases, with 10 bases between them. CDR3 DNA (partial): TGTGCCAGCAGCTCCACAAATTTAGATACG. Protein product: CASSSTNLDT. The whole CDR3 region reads CASSSTNLDTQYF.

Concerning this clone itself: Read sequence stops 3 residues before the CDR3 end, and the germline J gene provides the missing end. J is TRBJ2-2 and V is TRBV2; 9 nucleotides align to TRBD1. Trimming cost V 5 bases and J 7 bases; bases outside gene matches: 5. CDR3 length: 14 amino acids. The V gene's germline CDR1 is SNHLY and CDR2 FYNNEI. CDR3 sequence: CASSRTGDSGELFF. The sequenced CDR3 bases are TGTGCCAGCAGTAGGACAGGGGACAGCGGGGAG.